The 7 T cell receptor beta chains below come from one sample, sequenced in a study of Ad26.COV2.S vaccination and SARS-CoV-2 variants. Method: immunoSEQ multiplex PCR; TCRdb's copy keeps in-frame clones and lacks some. The sample contains 300,000 to 400,000 clones, 70% to 90% of which appear only once. Regarding treatment: roughly 18 received Ad26.COV2.S at low or high dose, single or two shots; five or six received placebo; per-sample allocation not given. The samples date from day 63 after the first vaccine or placebo injection. Source: peripheral blood, taken in a trial of Ad26.COV2.S vaccine versus placebo. These receptors originate from a person between 18 and 65 years old who received the Ad26.COV2.S COVID-19 vaccine or a placebo.

The chain recombines TRBV19 with TRBJ1-6, with TRBD1 matching over 11 bases. The CDR3 runs 16 residues. The trim removed 2 bases at V and 9 bases at J, leaving 6 bases unmatched. CDR1 and CDR2 (germline): LNHDA, SQIVND (reference sequence). As DNA, the CDR3 is TGTGCCAGTAGTATAAGGACAGGGGGCAGTGGTTCACCCCTCCACTTT. It encodes CASSIRTGGSGSPLHF.

This sequence joins TRBV28 and TRBJ1-1; 8 nucleotides match TRBD1. Per germline, CDR1 MDHEN and CDR2 SYDVKM. This CDR3 has 11 residues. The V segment lost 6 bases and the J segment 8 bases; nucleotides outside the gene matches: 2. DNA for the CDR3: TGTGCCAGCAGGGACAGGGCAGAAGCTTTCTTT. Its protein is CASRDRAEAFF.

A word on this clone: Other DNA sequences in this specimen translate into the identical CDR3. The chain recombines TRBV2 with TRBJ1-1; no clear D gene. V was shortened by 3 bases and J by 1 base, with 6 bases between the two germline ends. Germline V CDR1 and CDR2: SNHLY, FYNNEI. The CDR3 spans 13 residues. CDR3 DNA sequence: TGTGCCAGCAGTGATCAAGGGAACACTGAAGCTTTCTTT. Translating it yields CASSDQGNTEAFF.

The V gene is TRBV7-2, the J gene TRBJ2-7; D might be TRBD2 (7 bases). The CDR3 runs to 16 residues. Germline V CDR1 and CDR2: SGHTA, FQGNSA. Trimming took 5 bases from V and 0 from J, leaving 17 bases between them. The CDR3 region is CASSQERGASSYEQYF. DNA for the CDR3: TGTGCCAGCAGCCAAGAACGGGGGGCGTCCTCCTACGAGCAGTACTTC.

J is TRBJ2-3 and V is TRBV5-1; D possibly corresponds to TRBD1 (5 bases). Trimming took off 5 bases at V and 6 bases at J, with 16 bases between the two ends. Germline lookup yields CDR1 SGHRS and CDR2 YFSETQ. CDR3 size: 14 residues. The CDR3 here is CASSRSRARDTQYF. The CDR3 DNA reads TGCGCCAGCAGTAGAAGCAGGGCCCGCGATACGCAGTATTTT. The complete variable domain, with remaining parts taken from reference TRBV5-1 and TRBJ2-3, reads KAGVTQTPRYLIKTRGQQVTLSCSPISGHRSVSWYQQTPGQGLQFLFEYFSETQRNKGNFPGRFSGRQFSNSRSEMNVSTLELGDSALYLCASSRSRARDTQYFGPGTRLTVL.

This chain connects TRBV7-2 to TRBJ1-5; 8 bases align to TRBD1. Germline CDR1 and CDR2: SGHTA and FQGNSA. This CDR3 comprises 14 residues. V lost 5 bases and J lost 7; bases outside the gene matches: 7. CDR3 DNA: TGTGCCAGCAGCCTAGGACAGGGCGAGCAGCCCCAGCATTTT. Protein: CASSLGQGEQPQHF.

This chain links TRBV2 with TRBJ1-1, with TRBD1 matching over 8 bases. The germline V gene has CDR1 SNHLY and CDR2 FYNNEI. V lost 6 bases and J lost 4; bases outside the gene matches: 10. This CDR3 has 15 amino acids. The CDR3 DNA reads TGTGCCAGCAGACAAACTTGGACAGGGTCCACTGAAGCTTTCTTT. Translating gives CASRQTWTGSTEAFF. The full variable domain, its missing parts supplied by reference TRBV2 and TRBJ1-1, is EPEVTQTPSHQVTQMGQEVILRCVPISNHLYFYWYRQILGQKVEFLVSFYNNEISEKSEIFDDQFSVERPDGSNFTLKIRSTKLEDSAMYFCASRQTWTGSTEAFFGQGTRLTVV.